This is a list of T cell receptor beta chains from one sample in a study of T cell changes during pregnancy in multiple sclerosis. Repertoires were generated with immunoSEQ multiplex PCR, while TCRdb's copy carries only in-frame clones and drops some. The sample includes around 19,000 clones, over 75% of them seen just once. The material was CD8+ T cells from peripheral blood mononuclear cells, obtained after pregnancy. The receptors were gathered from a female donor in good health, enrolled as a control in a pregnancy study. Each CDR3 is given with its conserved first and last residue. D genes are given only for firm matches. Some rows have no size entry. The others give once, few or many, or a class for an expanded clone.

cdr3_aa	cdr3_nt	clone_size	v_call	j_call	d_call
CASSSASTGYNEQFF	TGTGCCAGCAGCTCCGCCTCCACAGGGTACAATGAGCAGTTCTTC	.	TRBV7-6	TRBJ2-1	.
CASSLIPVTQYF	TGTGCCAGCAGCTTAATCCCGGTTACCCAGTACTTC	.	TRBV7-8	TRBJ2-5	.
CASSQGQGFNEKLFF	TGTGCCAGCAGCCAGGGACAGGGCTTTAATGAAAAACTGTTTTTT	.	TRBV7-2	TRBJ1-4	TRBD1
CASTNTGGSYEQYF	TGTGCCAGCACCAACACAGGGGGCTCCTACGAGCAGTACTTC	few	TRBV28	TRBJ2-7	TRBD1
CASSPPGQGVHEQYF	TGTGCCAGCAGTCCTCCGGGACAGGGAGTTCACGAGCAGTACTTC	.	TRBV2	TRBJ2-7	TRBD1
CASSSEIRDGNTIYF	TGTGCCAGCAGCTCAGAGATCAGGGATGGAAACACCATATATTTT	.	TRBV9	TRBJ1-3	.
CASSLQRGGLKDTQYF	TGTGCCAGCAGCTTGCAGCGGGGGGGCCTGAAAGATACGCAGTATTTT	.	TRBV9	TRBJ2-3	TRBD2
CASRSELAGSYEQYF	TGTGCCAGTAGATCGGAGCTAGCGGGGAGCTACGAGCAGTACTTC	.	TRBV19	TRBJ2-7	TRBD2
CASSYFADMNTEAFF	TGTGCCAGCAGTTATTTCGCGGACATGAACACTGAAGCTTTCTTT	.	TRBV28	TRBJ1-1	.
CASSLAGDEQYF	TGCGCCAGCAGCTTGGCCGGGGACGAGCAGTACTTC	once	TRBV5-1	TRBJ2-7	.
CASSLATGSGNTIYF	TGCGCCAGCAGCTTGGCCACAGGTTCTGGAAACACCATATATTTT	.	TRBV5-1	TRBJ1-3	.
CASSIFGETGPVPSPLHF	TGTGCCAGTAGTATCTTCGGGGAAACAGGGCCAGTTCCCTCACCCCTCCACTTT	.	TRBV19	TRBJ1-6	.
CASSIVSGSHGYTF	TGTGCCAGTAGTATAGTTTCGGGTTCTCATGGCTACACCTTC	.	TRBV19	TRBJ1-2	.
CASSETGAGYEQYF	TGTGCCAGCAGTGAAACAGGGGCCGGATACGAGCAGTACTTC	.	TRBV6-1	TRBJ2-7	TRBD1
CASMSGIADTQYF	TGTGCCAGCATGTCGGGGATCGCAGATACGCAGTATTTT	.	TRBV2	TRBJ2-3	.
CASSLRVGFSYNEQFF	TGTGCCAGCAGCTTGAGGGTGGGGTTCTCCTACAATGAGCAGTTCTTC	.	TRBV7-8	TRBJ2-1	.
CASRGFAASGIDWDTQYF	TGTGCCAGCAGAGGCTTCGCGGCTAGCGGGATAGATTGGGATACGCAGTATTTT	.	TRBV7-9	TRBJ2-3	TRBD2
CASSLITDETQYF	TGCGCCAGCAGCTTGATCACAGACGAGACCCAGTACTTC	.	TRBV5-1	TRBJ2-5	.
CASSIFLFYEQYF	TGTGCCAGTAGTATATTCCTTTTTTACGAGCAGTACTTC	once	TRBV19	TRBJ2-7	.
CASTGGQEGNTIYF	TGTGCCAGTACAGGGGGCCAGGAAGGAAACACCATATATTTT	.	TRBV11-2	TRBJ1-3	TRBD1
CASSQAPLAGDDEQYF	TGCGCCAGCAGCCAAGCCCCACTAGCGGGTGACGACGAGCAGTACTTC	.	TRBV4-1	TRBJ2-7	TRBD2
CASGHTDRGFREDQPQHF	TGTGCTAGTGGACATACCGACAGGGGATTCCGGGAGGATCAGCCCCAGCATTTT	.	TRBV12-5	TRBJ1-5	TRBD1
CAISEAGLAGPGGYEQYF	TGTGCCATCAGTGAGGCGGGACTAGCGGGGCCAGGAGGCTACGAGCAGTACTTC	.	TRBV10-3	TRBJ2-7	TRBD2
CASGASGRFNEQYF	TGTGCCAGTGGGGCTAGCGGGAGATTCAACGAGCAGTACTTC	few	TRBV19	TRBJ2-7	TRBD2
CASSLDFPSTDTQYF	TGTGCCAGCAGTTTGGACTTCCCTAGCACAGATACGCAGTATTTT	.	TRBV27	TRBJ2-3	.
CASSVATGYGANVLTF	TGTGCCAGCAGTGTAGCTACAGGGTATGGGGCCAACGTCCTGACTTTC	few	TRBV25-1	TRBJ2-6	.